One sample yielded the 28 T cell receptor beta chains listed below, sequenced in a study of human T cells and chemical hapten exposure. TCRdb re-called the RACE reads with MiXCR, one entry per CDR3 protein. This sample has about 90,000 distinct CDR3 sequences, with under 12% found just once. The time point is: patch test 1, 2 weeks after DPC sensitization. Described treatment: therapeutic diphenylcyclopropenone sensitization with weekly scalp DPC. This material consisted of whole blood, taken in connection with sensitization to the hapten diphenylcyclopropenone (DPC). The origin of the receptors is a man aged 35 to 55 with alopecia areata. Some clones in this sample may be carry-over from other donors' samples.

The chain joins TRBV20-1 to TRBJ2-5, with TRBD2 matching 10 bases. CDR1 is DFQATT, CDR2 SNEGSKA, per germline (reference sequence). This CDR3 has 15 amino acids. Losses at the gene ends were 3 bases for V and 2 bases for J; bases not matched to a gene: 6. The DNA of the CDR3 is TGCAGTGCTAGGGGGGGACTAGCGCGACAAGAGACCCAGTACTTC. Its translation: CSARGGLARQETQYF.

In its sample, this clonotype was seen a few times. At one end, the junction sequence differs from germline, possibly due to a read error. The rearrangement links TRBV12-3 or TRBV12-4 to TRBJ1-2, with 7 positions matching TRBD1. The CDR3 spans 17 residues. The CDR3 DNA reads TGTGCCAGCAGACCCAATCAAATGGTTAGACAGGGTGAGGAATACGCCTTC. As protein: CASRPNQMVRQGEEYAF.

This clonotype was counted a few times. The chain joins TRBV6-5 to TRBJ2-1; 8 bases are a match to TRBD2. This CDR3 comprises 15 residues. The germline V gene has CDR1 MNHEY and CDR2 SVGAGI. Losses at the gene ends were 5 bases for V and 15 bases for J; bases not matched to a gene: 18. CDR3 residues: CASSLTTSGPPRMFF. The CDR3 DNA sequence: TGTGCCAGCAGTCTCACTACTAGCGGACCACCGCGGATGTTCTTC.

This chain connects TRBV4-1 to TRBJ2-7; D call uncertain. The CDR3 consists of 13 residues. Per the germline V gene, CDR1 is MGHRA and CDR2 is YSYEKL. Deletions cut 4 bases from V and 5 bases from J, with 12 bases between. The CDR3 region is CASSLASGDEQYV. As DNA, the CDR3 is TGCGCCAGCAGCCTCGCGTCAGGCGACGAGCAGTACGTC.

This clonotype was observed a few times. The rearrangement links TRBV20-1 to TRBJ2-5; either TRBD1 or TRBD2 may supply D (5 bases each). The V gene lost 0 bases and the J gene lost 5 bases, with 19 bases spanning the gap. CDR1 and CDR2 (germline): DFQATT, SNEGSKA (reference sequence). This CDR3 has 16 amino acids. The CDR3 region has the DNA TGCAGTGCTAGAGATTTAACGGAGAGGGGCGCGGAGACCCAGTACTTC. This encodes CSARDLTERGAETQYF.

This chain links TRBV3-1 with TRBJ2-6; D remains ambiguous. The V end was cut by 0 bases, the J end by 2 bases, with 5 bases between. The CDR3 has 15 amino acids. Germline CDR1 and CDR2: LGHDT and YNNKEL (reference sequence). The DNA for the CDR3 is TGTGCCAGCAGCCAAGATCCGGCTGGGGCCAACGTCCTGACTTTC. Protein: CASSQDPAGANVLTF.

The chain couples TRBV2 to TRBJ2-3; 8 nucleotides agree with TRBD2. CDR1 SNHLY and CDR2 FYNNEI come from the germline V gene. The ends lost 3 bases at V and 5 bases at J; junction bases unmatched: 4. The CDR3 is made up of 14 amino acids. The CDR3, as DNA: TGTGCCAGCAGTGAGGGACTAGTAATAGATACGCAGTATTTT. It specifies CASSEGLVIDTQYF. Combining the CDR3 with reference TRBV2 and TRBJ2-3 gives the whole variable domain EPEVTQTPSHQVTQMGQEVILRCVPISNHLYFYWYRQILGQKVEFLVSFYNNEISEKSEIFDDQFSVERPDGSNFTLKIRSTKLEDSAMYFCASSEGLVIDTQYFGPGTRLTVL.

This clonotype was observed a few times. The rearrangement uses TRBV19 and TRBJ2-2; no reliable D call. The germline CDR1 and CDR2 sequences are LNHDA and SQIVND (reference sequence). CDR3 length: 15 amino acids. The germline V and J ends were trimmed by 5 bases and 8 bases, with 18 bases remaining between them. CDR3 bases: TGTGCCAGTAGTCCACGACTGGGGAATGTGGGGGAGCTGTTTTTT. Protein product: CASSPRLGNVGELFF.

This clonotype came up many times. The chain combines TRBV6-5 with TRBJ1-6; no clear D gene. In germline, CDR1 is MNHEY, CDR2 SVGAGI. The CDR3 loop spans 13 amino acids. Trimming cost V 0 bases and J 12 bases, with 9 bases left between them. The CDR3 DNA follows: TGTGCCAGCAGTTACTCCCTCACAAGACCCCTCCACTTT. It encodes CASSYSLTRPLHF.

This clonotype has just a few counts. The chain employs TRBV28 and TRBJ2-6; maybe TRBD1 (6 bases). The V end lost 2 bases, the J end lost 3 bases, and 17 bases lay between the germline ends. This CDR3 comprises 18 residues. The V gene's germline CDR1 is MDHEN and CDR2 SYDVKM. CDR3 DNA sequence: TGTGCCAGCAGTTTAGATCCAGGGGCGTCTTTTGGGGCCAACGTCCTGACTTTC. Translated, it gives CASSLDPGASFGANVLTF.

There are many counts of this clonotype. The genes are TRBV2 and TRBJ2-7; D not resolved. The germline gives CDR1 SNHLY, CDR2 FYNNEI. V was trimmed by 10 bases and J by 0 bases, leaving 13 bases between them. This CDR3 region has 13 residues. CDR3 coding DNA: TGTGCCATAAAGAAAGACATCTCCTACGAGCAGTACGTC. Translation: CAIKKDISYEQYV.

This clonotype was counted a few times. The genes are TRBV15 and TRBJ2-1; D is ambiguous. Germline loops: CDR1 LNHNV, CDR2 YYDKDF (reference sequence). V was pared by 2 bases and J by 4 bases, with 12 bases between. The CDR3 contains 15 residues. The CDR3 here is CATSRSKTEYNEQFF. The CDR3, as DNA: TGTGCCACCAGCAGAAGTAAGACGGAGTACAATGAGCAGTTCTTC.

CDR3 in amino acids: CASSQASGRHYEQYF. In nucleotides, the CDR3 is TGTGCCAGCAGCCAGGCTAGCGGGAGGCACTACGAGCAGTACTTC. This chain uses TRBV3-1 with TRBJ2-7, with TRBD2 identical over 11 bases. The CDR3 is made up of 15 amino acids. V lost 3 bases to trimming and J lost 3 bases; unmatched junction nucleotides: 4. Per the germline V gene, CDR1 is LGHDT and CDR2 is YNNKEL (reference sequence).

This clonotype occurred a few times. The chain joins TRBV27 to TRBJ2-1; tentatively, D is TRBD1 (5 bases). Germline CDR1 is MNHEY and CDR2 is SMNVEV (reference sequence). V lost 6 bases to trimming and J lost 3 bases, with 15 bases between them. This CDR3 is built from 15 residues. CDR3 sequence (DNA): TGTGCCAGCAGCCTTATCCCGACAGTCTACAATGAGCAGTTCTTC. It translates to CASSLIPTVYNEQFF.

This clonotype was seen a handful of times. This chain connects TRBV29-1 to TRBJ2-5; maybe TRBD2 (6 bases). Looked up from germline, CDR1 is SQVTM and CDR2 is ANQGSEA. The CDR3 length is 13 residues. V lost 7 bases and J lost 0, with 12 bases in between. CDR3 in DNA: TGCAGCGGCGGGGAGCGGTACCAAGAGACCCAGTACTTC. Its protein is CSGGERYQETQYF.

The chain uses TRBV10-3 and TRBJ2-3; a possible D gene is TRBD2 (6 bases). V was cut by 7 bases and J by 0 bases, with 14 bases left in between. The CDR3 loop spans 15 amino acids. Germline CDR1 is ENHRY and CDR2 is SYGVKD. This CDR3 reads CAIKSGSGSTDTQYF. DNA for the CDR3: TGTGCCATCAAGAGTGGGAGCGGGAGCACAGATACGCAGTATTTT.

In DNA form, the CDR3 reads TGCGCCAGCAGCCAAGAGCTAGCTGTCTCTGGGGCCAACGTCCTGACTTTC. Translation gives CASSQELAVSGANVLTF. The chain combines TRBV4-3 with TRBJ2-6, with D maybe TRBD2 (5 bases). The CDR3 has 17 amino acids. Germline values: CDR1 LGHNA, CDR2 YSLEER. Trimming shortened V by 0 bases and J by 0 bases, and 9 bases separated the two germline ends.

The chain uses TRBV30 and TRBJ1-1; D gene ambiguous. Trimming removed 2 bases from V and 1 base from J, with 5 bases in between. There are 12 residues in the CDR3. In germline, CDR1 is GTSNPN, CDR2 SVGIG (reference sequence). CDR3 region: CAWSSQNTEAFF. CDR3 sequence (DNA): TGTGCCTGGAGTTCCCAGAACACTGAAGCTTTCTTT.

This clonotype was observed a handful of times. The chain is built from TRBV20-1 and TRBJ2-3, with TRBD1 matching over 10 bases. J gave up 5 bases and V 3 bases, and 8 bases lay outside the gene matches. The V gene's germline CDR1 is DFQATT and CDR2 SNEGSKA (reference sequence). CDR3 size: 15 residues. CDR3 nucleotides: TGCAGTGCTAGGAACCCCGGGACAGGGGAAGATACGCAGTATTTT. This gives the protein CSARNPGTGEDTQYF.

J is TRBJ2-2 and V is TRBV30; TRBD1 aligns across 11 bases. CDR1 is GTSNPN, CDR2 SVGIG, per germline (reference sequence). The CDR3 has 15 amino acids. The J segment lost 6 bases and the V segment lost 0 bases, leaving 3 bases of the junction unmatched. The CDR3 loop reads CAWSVGQGAAGELFF. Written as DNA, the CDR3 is TGTGCCTGGAGTGTAGGACAGGGGGCGGCCGGGGAGCTGTTTTTT.

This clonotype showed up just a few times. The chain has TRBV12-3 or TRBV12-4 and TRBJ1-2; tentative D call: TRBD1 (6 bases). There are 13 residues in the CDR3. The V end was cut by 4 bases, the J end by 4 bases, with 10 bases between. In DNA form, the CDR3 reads TGTGCCAGCAGTTCGGGGACAACCTATGGCTACACCTTC. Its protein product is CASSSGTTYGYTF.

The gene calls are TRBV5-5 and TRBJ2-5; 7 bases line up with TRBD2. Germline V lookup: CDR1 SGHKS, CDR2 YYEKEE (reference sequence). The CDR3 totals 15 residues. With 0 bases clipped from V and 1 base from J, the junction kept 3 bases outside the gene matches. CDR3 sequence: CASSLGAGPQETQYF. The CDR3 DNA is TGTGCCAGCAGCTTGGGAGCGGGGCCCCAAGAGACCCAGTACTTC.

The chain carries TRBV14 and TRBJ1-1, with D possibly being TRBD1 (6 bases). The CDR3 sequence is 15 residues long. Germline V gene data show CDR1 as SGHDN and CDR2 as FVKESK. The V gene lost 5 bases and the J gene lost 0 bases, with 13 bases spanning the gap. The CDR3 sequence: CASSEYRTVNTEAFF. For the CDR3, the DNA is TGTGCCAGCAGCGAATACCGGACAGTGAACACTGAAGCTTTCTTT.

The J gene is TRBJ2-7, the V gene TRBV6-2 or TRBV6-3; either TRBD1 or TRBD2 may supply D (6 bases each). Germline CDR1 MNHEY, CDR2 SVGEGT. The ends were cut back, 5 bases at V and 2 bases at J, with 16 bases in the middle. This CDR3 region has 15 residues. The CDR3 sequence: CASSNRRDTPYEQYV. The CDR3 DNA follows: TGTGCCAGCAGTAATCGGCGGGACACCCCCTACGAGCAGTACGTC.

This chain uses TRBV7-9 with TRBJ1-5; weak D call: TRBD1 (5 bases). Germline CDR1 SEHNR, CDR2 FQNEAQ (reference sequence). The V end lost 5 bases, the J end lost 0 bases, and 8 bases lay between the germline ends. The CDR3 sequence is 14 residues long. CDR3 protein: CASSPGNSNQPQHF. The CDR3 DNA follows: TGTGCCAGCAGCCCAGGGAATAGCAATCAGCCCCAGCATTTT.

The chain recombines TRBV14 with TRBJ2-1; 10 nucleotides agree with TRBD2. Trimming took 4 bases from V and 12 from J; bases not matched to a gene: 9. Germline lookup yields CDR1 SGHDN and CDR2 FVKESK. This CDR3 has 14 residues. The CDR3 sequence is CASSLTSGFGRQFF. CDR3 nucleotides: TGTGCCAGCAGCCTGACTAGCGGGTTCGGTCGGCAGTTCTTC.

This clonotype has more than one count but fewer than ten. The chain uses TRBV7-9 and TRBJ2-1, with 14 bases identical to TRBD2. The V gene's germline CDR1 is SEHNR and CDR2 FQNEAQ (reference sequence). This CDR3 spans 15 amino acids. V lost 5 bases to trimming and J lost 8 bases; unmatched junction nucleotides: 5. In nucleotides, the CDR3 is TGTGCCAGCAGCCTAGGGACTAGCGGGAGCTATGAGCAGTTCTTC. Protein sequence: CASSLGTSGSYEQFF.

The CDR3 here is CASSLYADTGELFF. CDR3 nucleotide sequence: TGTGCCAGCAGCTTATATGCGGACACCGGGGAGCTGTTTTTT. The chain uses TRBV7-9 and TRBJ2-2; D remains ambiguous. V was trimmed by 2 bases and J by 3 bases, leaving 7 bases between them. The CDR3 extends over 14 amino acids. Germline CDR1 reads SEHNR; CDR2 reads FQNEAQ (reference sequence).